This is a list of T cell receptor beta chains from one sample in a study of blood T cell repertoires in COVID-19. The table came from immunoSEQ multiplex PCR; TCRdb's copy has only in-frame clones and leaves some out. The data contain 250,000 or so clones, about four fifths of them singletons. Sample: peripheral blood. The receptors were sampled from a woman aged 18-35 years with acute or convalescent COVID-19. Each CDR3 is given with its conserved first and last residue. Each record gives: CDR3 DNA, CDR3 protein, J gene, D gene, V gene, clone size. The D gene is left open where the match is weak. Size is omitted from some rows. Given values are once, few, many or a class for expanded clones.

TGTGCCAGCAGCTTCTCGGGAGGGCCTGCCGATACGCAGTATTTT	CASSFSGGPADTQYF	TRBJ2-3	TRBD2	TRBV7-2	NA
TGTGCCAGCAGCCCCGACACGCACTATGGCTACACCTTC	CASSPDTHYGYTF	TRBJ1-2	NA	TRBV7-2	NA
TGTGCCATCAGTGCCGCGGGTCTTAACCGGGACAACCCCTACGAGCAGTACTTC	CAISAAGLNRDNPYEQYF	TRBJ2-7	NA	TRBV10-3	NA
TGCGCCAGCAGCCAAAAACTAGCGGGAGCAGAGAAGGCCGGGGAGCTGTTTTTT	CASSQKLAGAEKAGELFF	TRBJ2-2	TRBD2	TRBV4-1	once
TGCGCCAGCAGCCATCGGATCGGACAGAACTATGGCTACACCTTC	CASSHRIGQNYGYTF	TRBJ1-2	NA	TRBV4-3	NA
TGTGCCAGCAGCCAACAACAGGGATTTGAGCAGTTCTTC	CASSQQQGFEQFF	TRBJ2-1	NA	TRBV14	NA
TGTGCCAGCAGTAATACAGGGGGCGGATATGGCTACACCTTC	CASSNTGGGYGYTF	TRBJ1-2	TRBD1	TRBV6-5	NA
TGTGCCAGCAGTTTAGTGGGAGCAGGATTATACGAGCAGTACTTC	CASSLVGAGLYEQYF	TRBJ2-7	NA	TRBV6-5	NA
TGTGCCAGTAGTATAGGGGCTTCCAATCAGCCCCAGCATTTT	CASSIGASNQPQHF	TRBJ1-5	NA	TRBV19	few
TGTGCTAGTGGTTTGGCAGTGGGGGAGGGACCCTTCTCCTACAATGAGCAGTTCTTC	CASGLAVGEGPFSYNEQFF	TRBJ2-1	TRBD2	TRBV12-5	NA
TGTGCCAGCAGCCGGGGACTAGCGGGAGTGGGGTACAATGAGCAGTTCTTC	CASSRGLAGVGYNEQFF	TRBJ2-1	TRBD2	TRBV27	NA
TGTGCCAGTAGTATTTCGACACTTGAAGAGACCCAGTACTTC	CASSISTLEETQYF	TRBJ2-5	NA	TRBV19	NA
TGTGCCTGGAGTGTACTTGGGGGAGGGAACTATGGCTACACCTTC	CAWSVLGGGNYGYTF	TRBJ1-2	NA	TRBV30	NA